Below, one TCR beta chain is given with its context. Its antigen is as yet unknown. CDR3 length equals 14 residues. Germline V lookup: CDR1 LNHDA, CDR2 SQIVND (reference sequence). Trimming cost V 5 bases and J 3 bases; bases outside gene matches: 6. Specified time point: week 47, end of study. In every dose of vaccine, 300 ug of mutant IDH1 20-mer peptide was given alongside topical imiquimod. This entry comes from a study of a mutant IDH1 vaccine in newly diagnosed glioma. Only in-frame clones appear in the TCRdb table, and some are missing; sequencing was by immunoSEQ multiplex PCR. The sample contains approximately 84,000 clones, more than 80% of which appear only once.

The gene calls are TRBV19 and TRBJ1-2; 7 bases align to TRBD1. The material sequenced was PBMCs, taken from a glioma patient whose treatment included an IDH1 peptide vaccine. The receptor's source is a man aged 35-49 years with glioma. The CDR3 is CASSPGQAYYGYTF. CDR3 in DNA: TGTGCCAGTAGTCCAGGACAGGCCTACTATGGCTACACCTTC.